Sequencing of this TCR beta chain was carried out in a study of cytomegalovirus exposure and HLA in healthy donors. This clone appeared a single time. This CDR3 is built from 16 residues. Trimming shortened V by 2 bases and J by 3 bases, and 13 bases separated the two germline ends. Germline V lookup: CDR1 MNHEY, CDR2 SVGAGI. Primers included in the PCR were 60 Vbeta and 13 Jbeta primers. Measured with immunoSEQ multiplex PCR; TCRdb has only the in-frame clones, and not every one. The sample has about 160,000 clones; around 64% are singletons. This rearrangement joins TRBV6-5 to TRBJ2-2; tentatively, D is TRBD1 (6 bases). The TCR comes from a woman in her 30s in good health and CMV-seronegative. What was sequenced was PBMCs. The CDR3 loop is CASSYPQDSHTGELFF. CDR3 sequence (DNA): TGTGCCAGCAGTTACCCCCAGGACAGTCACACCGGGGAGCTGTTTTTT.